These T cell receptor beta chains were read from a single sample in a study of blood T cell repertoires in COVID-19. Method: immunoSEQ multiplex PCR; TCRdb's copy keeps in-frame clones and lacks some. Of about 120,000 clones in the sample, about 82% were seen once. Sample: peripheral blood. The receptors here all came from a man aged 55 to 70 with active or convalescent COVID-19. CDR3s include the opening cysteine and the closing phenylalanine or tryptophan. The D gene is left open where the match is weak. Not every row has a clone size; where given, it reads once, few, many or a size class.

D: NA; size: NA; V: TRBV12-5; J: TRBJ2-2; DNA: TGTGCTAGTGGTTCGGACTACGGGGAGCTGTTTTTT; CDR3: CASGSDYGELFF
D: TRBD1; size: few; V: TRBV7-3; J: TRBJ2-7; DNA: TGTGCCAGCAGCTCGGACAGGGCCGGCGAGCAGTACTTC; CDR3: CASSSDRAGEQYF
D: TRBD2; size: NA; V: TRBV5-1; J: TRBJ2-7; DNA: TGCGCCAGCAGCTTGGGAGCCAGCGGGAGGGCCTACGAGCAGTACTTC; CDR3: CASSLGASGRAYEQYF
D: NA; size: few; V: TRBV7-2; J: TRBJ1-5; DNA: TGTGCCAGCAGCCTACACTCTATCGGGGGAGCTCAGCCCCAGCATTTT; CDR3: CASSLHSIGGAQPQHF
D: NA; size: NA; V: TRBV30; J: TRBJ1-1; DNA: TGTGCCCGGTCCGAGGGCCAGCCGAACACTGAAGCTTTCTTT; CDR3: CARSEGQPNTEAFF
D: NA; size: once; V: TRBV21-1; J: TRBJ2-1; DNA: TGTGCCAGCAGCAAAGCCGACTTGAGCTCCTACAATGAGCAGTTCTTC; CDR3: CASSKADLSSYNEQFF
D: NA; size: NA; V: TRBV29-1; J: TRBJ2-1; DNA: TGCAGCGGGGGTGGAGCTAACTACAATGAGCAGTTCTTC; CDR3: CSGGGANYNEQFF
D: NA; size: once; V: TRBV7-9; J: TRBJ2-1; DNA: TGTGCCAGCAGCTTAATCGGGGGGCCCAATGAGCAGTTCTTC; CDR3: CASSLIGGPNEQFF
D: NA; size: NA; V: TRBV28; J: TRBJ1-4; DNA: TGTGCCAGCAGTAGGTATCCTAGAGAAAAACTGTTTTTT; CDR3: CASSRYPREKLFF
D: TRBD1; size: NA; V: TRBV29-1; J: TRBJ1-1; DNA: TGCAGCGTGGCCACAGGGGGGGAGGACGCTTTCTTT; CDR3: CSVATGGEDAFF
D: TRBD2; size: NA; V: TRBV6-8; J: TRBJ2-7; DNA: TGTGCCAGCAGTTCCCCCCTGGCAGCGGGAAGCTCCTACGAGCAGTACTTC; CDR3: CASSSPLAAGSSYEQYF
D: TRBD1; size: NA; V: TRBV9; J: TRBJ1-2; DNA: TGTGCCAGCAGCGGACAGGGAGGCCGGAACTATGGCTACACCTTC; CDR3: CASSGQGGRNYGYTF
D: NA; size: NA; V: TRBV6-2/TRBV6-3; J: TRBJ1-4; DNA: TGTGCCAGCAGTTCGTACGGTTTTAATGAAAAACTGTTTTTT; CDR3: CASSSYGFNEKLFF
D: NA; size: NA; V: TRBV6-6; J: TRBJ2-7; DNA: TGTGCCAGCAGTCAGGGGCGGGGCGGGTACGAGCAGTACTTC; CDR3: CASSQGRGGYEQYF
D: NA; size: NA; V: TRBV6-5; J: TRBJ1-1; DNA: TGTGCCAGCAGTTACCGATCGTCCGGGAGGGACACTGAAGCTTTCTTT; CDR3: CASSYRSSGRDTEAFF
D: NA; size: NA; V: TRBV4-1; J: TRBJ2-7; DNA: TGCGCCAGCAGCCCCAGGGTGGGCTACGAGCAGTACTTC; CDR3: CASSPRVGYEQYF
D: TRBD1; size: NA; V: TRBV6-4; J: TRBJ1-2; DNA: TGTGCCAGCAGTATGGACCGGACAGGGGGTCTCTATGGCTACACCTTC; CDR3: CASSMDRTGGLYGYTF
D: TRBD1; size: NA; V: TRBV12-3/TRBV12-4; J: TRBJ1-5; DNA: TGTGCCAGCAGTTCAATCGTCAGGGGGTCCCAGCATTTT; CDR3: CASSSIVRGSQHF
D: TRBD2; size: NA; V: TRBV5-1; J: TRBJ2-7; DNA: TGCGCCAGCAGCTATTTGGGAGGGGAGGGCGGCTACGAGCAGTACTTC; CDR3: CASSYLGGEGGYEQYF
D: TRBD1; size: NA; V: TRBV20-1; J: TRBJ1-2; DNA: TGCAGTGCTAGTACGACAGGGGGTTTCGGCTACACCTTC; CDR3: CSASTTGGFGYTF
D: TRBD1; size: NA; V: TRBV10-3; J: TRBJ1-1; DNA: TGTGCCATCAGTGAGCCCCGGGACAGGGGAACTGAAGCTTTCTTT; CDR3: CAISEPRDRGTEAFF
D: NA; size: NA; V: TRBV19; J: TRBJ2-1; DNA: TGTGCCAGTAGTATAGCAGGGTACAATGAGCAGTTCTTC; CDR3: CASSIAGYNEQFF
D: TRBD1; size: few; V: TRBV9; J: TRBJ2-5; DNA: TGTGCCAGCAGCACGTTCAGGGGGCGAGAGACCCAGTACTTC; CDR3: CASSTFRGRETQYF
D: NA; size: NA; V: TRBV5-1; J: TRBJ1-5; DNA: TGCGCCAGCAGCCGGGAGGGCCAGCTTAATCAGCCCCAGCATTTT; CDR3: CASSREGQLNQPQHF
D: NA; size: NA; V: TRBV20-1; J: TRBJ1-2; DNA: TGCAGTGCTAGAAGTCGGGTTAGCTACACCTTC; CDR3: CSARSRVSYTF
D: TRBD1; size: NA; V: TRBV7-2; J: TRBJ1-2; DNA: TGTGCCAGCAGCTTAGTCGACAGGGGCCGTGGCTACACCTTC; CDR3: CASSLVDRGRGYTF
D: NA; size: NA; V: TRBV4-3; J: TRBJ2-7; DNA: TGCGCCAGCAGCCAAGAGTGGCAGGGGTTTTACGAGCAGTACTTC; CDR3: CASSQEWQGFYEQYF
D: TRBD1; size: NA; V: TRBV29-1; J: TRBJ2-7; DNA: TGCAGCGCCGGACAGGGCCACGAGCAGTACTTC; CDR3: CSAGQGHEQYF
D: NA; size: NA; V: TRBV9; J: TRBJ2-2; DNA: TGTGCCAGCAGCGCCGGACAGAACACCGGGGAGCTGTTTTTT; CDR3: CASSAGQNTGELFF
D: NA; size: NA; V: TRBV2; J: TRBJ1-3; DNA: TGTGCCAGCAGTGAAGCAGGAACAAGCGCAAACACCATATATTTT; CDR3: CASSEAGTSANTIYF
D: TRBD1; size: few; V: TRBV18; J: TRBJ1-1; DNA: TGTGCCAGCTCAACCGGGACAGGCCACATGAACACTGAAGCTTTCTTT; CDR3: CASSTGTGHMNTEAFF
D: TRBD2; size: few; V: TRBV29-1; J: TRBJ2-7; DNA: TGCAGCGTTGTAGCGGGAGTGAACGGTGAGCAGTACTTC; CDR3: CSVVAGVNGEQYF
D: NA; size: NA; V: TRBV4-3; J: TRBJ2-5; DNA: TGCGCCAGCAGCCAAGTTTATCGGGGGCAAGAGACCCAGTACTTC; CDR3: CASSQVYRGQETQYF
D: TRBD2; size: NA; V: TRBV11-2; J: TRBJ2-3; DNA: TGTGCCAGCAGCTCCCCGACTAGCGGGGAGGTACATACGCAGTATTTT; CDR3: CASSSPTSGEVHTQYF
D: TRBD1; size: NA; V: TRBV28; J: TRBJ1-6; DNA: TGTGCCAGCAGGGACTCGACAGGGGTGAATTCACCCCTCCACTTT; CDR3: CASRDSTGVNSPLHF
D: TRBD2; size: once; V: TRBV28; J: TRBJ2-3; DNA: TGTGCCAGCAGTTTGAGCGGGAACGCGGATACGCAGTATTTT; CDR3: CASSLSGNADTQYF
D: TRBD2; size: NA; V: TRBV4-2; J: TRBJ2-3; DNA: TGTGCCAGCAGCCAAGATATCAGCGGGAGTACTTTTAGCACAGATACGCAGTATTTT; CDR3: CASSQDISGSTFSTDTQYF
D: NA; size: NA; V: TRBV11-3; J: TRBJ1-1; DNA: TGTGCCAGCAGCTTAGGACAGGAGAACACTGAAGCTTTCTTT; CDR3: CASSLGQENTEAFF
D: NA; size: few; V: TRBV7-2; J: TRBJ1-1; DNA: TGTGCCAGCAGCTTAGCAGCGCGGGCGGGGGTCACTGAAGCTTTCTTT; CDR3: CASSLAARAGVTEAFF
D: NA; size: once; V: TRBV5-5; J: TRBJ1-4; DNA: TGTGCCAGCAGCTTCGGGGGGCGAGGTAGTAATGAAAAACTGTTTTTT; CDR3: CASSFGGRGSNEKLFF
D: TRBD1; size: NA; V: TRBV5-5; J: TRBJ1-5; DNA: TGTGCCAGCAGCTTACGGGACAGGGGTGGGCAGCCCCAGCATTTT; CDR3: CASSLRDRGGQPQHF
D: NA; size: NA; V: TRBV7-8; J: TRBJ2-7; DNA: TGTGCCAGCACCCAATGGGAGAGTCGGCACGGGGGCGAGCAGTACTTC; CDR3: CASTQWESRHGGEQYF
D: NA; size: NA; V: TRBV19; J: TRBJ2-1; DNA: TGTGCCAGTAGTATCCGCGGTCCTACCTACAATGAGCAGTTCTTC; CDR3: CASSIRGPTYNEQFF
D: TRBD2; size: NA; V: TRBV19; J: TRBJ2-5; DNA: TGTGCCAGTAGTATTATCTCAGGGACTAGCGGTGAGACCCAGTACTTC; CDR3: CASSIISGTSGETQYF
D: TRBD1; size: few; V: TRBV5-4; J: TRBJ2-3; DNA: TGTGCCAGCAGCCGCGGACAGGGGGGGTTCACAGATACGCAGTATTTT; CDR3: CASSRGQGGFTDTQYF
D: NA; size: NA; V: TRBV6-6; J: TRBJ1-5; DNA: TGTGCCAGCAGGGGGGGTAATCAGCCCCAGCATTTT; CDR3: CASRGGNQPQHF
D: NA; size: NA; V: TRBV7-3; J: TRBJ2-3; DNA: TGTGCCAGCAGCTCGGACGGGATAGGCCCTGATACGCAGTATTTT; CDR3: CASSSDGIGPDTQYF
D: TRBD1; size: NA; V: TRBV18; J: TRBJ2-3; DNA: TGTGCCAGCTCACCGGGACAGGGGTCGGGTACGCAGTATTTT; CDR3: CASSPGQGSGTQYF
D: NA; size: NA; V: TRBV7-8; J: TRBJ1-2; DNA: TGTGCCAGCAGCCCTGGGAGGGCAGGGTATGGCTACACCTTC; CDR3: CASSPGRAGYGYTF
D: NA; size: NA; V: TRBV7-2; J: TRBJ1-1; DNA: TGTGCCAGCAGATCGGGACAATCTGCGTTGGGTTTCTTT; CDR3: CASRSGQSALGFF
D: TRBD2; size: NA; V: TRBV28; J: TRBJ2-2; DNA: TGTGCCAGCAACTTTGGACTAGCGGGAGGGGGTACCGGGGAGCTGTTTTTT; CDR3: CASNFGLAGGGTGELFF
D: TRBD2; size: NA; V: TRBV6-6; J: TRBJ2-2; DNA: TGTGCCAGCTCGGGCGGGAGTCGAACCGGGGAGCTGTTTTTT; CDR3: CASSGGSRTGELFF